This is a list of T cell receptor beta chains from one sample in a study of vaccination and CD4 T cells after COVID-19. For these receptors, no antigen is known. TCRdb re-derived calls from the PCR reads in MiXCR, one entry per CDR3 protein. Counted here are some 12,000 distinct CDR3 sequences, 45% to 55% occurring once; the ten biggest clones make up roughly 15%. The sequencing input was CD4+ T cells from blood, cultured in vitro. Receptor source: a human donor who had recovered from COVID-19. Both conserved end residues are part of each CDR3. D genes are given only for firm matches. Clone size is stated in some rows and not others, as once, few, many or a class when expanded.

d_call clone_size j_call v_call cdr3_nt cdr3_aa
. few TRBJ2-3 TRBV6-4 TGTGCCAGCAGTGACTCGAGTTCGGTCGATACGCAGTATTTT CASSDSSSVDTQYF
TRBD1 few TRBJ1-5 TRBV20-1 TGCAGTGCTAGGTTTGGACAGGGGGACCAGCCCCAGCATTTT CSARFGQGDQPQHF
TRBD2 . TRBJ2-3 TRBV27 TGTGCCAGCAGTTCACTAGCGGGAGTCGGTACGCAGTATTTT CASSSLAGVGTQYF
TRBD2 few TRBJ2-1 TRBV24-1 TGTGCCACCAGTGATCCCACCTCGGAGCGGGAGACTGGGAATGAGCAGTTCTTC CATSDPTSERETGNEQFF
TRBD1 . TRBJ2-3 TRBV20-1 TGCAGTGCTAGACAGGGGGCGATTTGGGATACGCAGTATTTT CSARQGAIWDTQYF
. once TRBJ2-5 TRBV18 TGTGCCAGCTCACCACCGGCCGGGTTGGAGACCCAGTACTTC CASSPPAGLETQYF
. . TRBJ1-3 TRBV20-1 TGCAGTGCTAGAGAGGAACCGAAGAGGACCATATATTTT CSAREEPKRTIYF
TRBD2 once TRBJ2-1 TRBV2 TGTGCCAGCAGTATGGGACTAGCGAGCTACAATGAGCAGTTCTTC CASSMGLASYNEQFF
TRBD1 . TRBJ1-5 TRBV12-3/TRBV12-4 TGTGCCAGCATCCAGGGGGGGGTTGGCAATCAGCCCCAGCATTTT CASIQGGVGNQPQHF
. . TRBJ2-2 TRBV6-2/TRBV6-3 TGTGCCAGCAGTTACGCCGGGGAGCTGTTTTTT CASSYAGELFF
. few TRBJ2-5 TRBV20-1 TGCAGTGCTGGGAAGGAGACCCAGTACTTC CSAGKETQYF
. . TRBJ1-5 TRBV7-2 TGTGCCAGCAGCCCATGGGGGGCTCGCAATCAGCCCCAGCATTTT CASSPWGARNQPQHF
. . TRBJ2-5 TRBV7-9 TGTGCCAGCAGCATTTGGGACAACCAAGAGACCCAGTACTTC CASSIWDNQETQYF
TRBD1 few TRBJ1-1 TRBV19 TGTGCCAGTAGTCCCTGGGACAGGGGAGGTTATACTGAAGCTTTCTTT CASSPWDRGGYTEAFF
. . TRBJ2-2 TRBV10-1 TGCGCCAGCAGTGAACTTTCGGTCACCGGGGAGCTGTTTTTT CASSELSVTGELFF
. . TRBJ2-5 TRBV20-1 TGCAGTGCCTTTCGGGACCAAGAGACCCAGTACTTC CSAFRDQETQYF
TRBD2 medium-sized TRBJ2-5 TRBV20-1 TGCAGTGCTAGAGACAGCGGGAGGGCCCCAGAGACCCAGTACTTC CSARDSGRAPETQYF
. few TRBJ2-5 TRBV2 TGTGCCAGCAGGGAATCCCCGACCCAGTACTTC CASRESPTQYF
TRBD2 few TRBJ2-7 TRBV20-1 TGCAGTGCTTCAGGACTAGCGGGAAGATCAAACTACGAGCAGTACTTC CSASGLAGRSNYEQYF
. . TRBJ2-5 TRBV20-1 TGCAGTGCTAGCCTAGAGACCCAGTACTTC CSASLETQYF
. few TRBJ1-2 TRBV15 TGTGCCACCAGCAGAGCACAGAACTATGGCTACACCTTC CATSRAQNYGYTF
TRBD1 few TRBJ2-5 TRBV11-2 TGTGCCAGCAGCTCCACGACAGGGGGCCGGAAGACCCAGTACTTC CASSSTTGGRKTQYF
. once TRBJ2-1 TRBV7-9 TGTGCCAGCAGCTTAGCGCGCAGCGATGAGCAGTTCTTC CASSLARSDEQFF
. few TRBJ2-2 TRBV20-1 TGCAGTGCTGTAAATAGCGGAAACACCGGGGAGCTGTTTTTT CSAVNSGNTGELFF
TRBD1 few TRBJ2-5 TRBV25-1 TGTGCCAGCAGTGATCCGGGACAGGGTGAAGAGACCCAGTACTTC CASSDPGQGEETQYF
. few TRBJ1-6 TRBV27 TGTGCCAGCAGTTTAGACCGCTCTTCACCCCTCCACTTT CASSLDRSSPLHF
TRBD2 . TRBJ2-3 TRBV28 TGTGCCAGCAGACGGACTAGCGGGAGGAAAGGGACAGATACGCAGTATTTT CASRRTSGRKGTDTQYF
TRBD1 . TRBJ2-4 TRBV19 TGTGCCAGTAGTATAATTTGGGACAGCCGACTAGCCAAAAACATTCAGTACTTC CASSIIWDSRLAKNIQYF
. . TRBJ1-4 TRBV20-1 TGCAGTGCTAGTAGGAAAGGAGAAAAACTGTTTTTT CSASRKGEKLFF
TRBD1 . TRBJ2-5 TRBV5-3 TGTGCCAGAAGTCAAGGACAGGAGCCAAAGACCCAGTACTTC CARSQGQEPKTQYF
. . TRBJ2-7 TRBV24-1 TGTGCCACCAGTGATTTAGGCAGGAAGCAGTACTTC CATSDLGRKQYF
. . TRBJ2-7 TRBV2 TGTGCCAGCGTACGTGTGCCCAACGAGCAGTACTTC CASVRVPNEQYF
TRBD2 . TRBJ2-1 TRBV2 TGTGCCAGCAGTGTGACTAGCGGGAGTTCCAATGAGCAGTTCTTC CASSVTSGSSNEQFF
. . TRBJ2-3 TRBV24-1 TGTGCCACCAGTGATTCAGGGGCCGGATCCACAGATACGCAGTATTTT CATSDSGAGSTDTQYF
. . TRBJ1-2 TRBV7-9 TGTGCCAGCAGCATAGTGGAACAGGGTGGCTACACCTTC CASSIVEQGGYTF
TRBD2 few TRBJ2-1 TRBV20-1 TGCAGTGCTAGTGACATCGCGCCTAGCGGGAGATTCAACAATGAGCAGTTCTTC CSASDIAPSGRFNNEQFF
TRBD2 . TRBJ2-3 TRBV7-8 TGTGCCAGCAGAAAGCGGGAGGGAGGAACAGATACGCAGTATTTT CASRKREGGTDTQYF
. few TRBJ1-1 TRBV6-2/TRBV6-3 TGTGCCAGCGGCCTCCCGACAGGTTACACTGAAGCTTTCTTT CASGLPTGYTEAFF
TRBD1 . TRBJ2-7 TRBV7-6 TGTGCCAGCAGCTTAGGGACAGGGGCGGGCGAGCAGTACTTC CASSLGTGAGEQYF
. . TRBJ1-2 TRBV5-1 TGCGCCAGCAGCCTGCTACCGATCATTGGTCCCTTTACTTCGAACTATGGCTACACCTTC CASSLLPIIGPFTSNYGYTF
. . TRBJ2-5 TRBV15 TGTGCCACCAGCAGACCTTCTAGCGTCCAAGAGACCCAGTACTTC CATSRPSSVQETQYF
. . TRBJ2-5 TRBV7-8 TGTGCCAGCAGCCTCACGCGACCACCCTTCACGGGACGGATCCAAGAGACCCAGTACTTC CASSLTRPPFTGRIQETQYF
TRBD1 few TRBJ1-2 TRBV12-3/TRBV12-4 TGTGCCAGCACACGGACAGGGACCAACTATGGCTACACCTTC CASTRTGTNYGYTF
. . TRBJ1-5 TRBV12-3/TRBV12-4 TGTGCCAGCAGCCCACACCCGGGGGCCATTCAGCCCCAGCATTTT CASSPHPGAIQPQHF
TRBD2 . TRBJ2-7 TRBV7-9 TGTGCCAGCAGCTCTGTTGGGACTAGCGGGACGGGGGAGCAGTACTTC CASSSVGTSGTGEQYF
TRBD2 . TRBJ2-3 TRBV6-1 TGTGCCAGCCGAGCGGGAGTTTCAGATACGCAGTATTTT CASRAGVSDTQYF
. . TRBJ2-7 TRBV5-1 TGCGCCAGCAGCTTGGATCTTGGAGTTACAGGGCCCTACGAGCAGTACTTC CASSLDLGVTGPYEQYF
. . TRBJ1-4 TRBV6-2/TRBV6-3 TGTGCCACCCAGTCGTCTGGAAATGAAAAACTGTTTTTT CATQSSGNEKLFF
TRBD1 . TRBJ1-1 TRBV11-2 TGTGCCAGCAGCTCGACAGGGTTGGGGGGCACTGAAGCTTTCTTT CASSSTGLGGTEAFF
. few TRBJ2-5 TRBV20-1 TGCAGTGCTAGAGATAATGTTGGGGGACAAGAGACCCAGTACTTC CSARDNVGGQETQYF
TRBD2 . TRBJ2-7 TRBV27 TGTGCCAGCAGTTCCCTAGCGGGAGGTAGAAACGAGCAGTACTTC CASSSLAGGRNEQYF
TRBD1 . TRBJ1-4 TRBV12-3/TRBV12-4 TGTGCCAGCAGTTCCCAGAGCGTGCGGACAGGGGCAAATGAAAAACTGTTTTTT CASSSQSVRTGANEKLFF
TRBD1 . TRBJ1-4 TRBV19 TGTGCCAGCAGCGACACCGGGACAGGGGGTGGAGAAAAACTGTTTTTT CASSDTGTGGGEKLFF
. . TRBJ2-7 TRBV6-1 TGTGCCAGCAGTGGGGTCGGGCAGGGGAGGTACTACGAGCAGTACTTC CASSGVGQGRYYEQYF